This is a list of T cell receptor beta chains from one sample in a study of blood T cell repertoires in COVID-19. Here immunoSEQ multiplex PCR was the method, and the copy in TCRdb shows in-frame clones only, minus some. The sample holds 270,000 or so clones, approximately 90% seen once. Sequencing used PBMCs or T cells enriched from blood (not recorded which). The receptors originated from a middle-aged woman with acute COVID-19. Both conserved end residues are part of each CDR3.

J: TRBJ2-2; V: TRBV28; CDR3: CASSLTGVGTGELFF
J: TRBJ2-3; V: TRBV12-2; CDR3: CASRLPLTGGTDTQYF
J: TRBJ2-1; V: TRBV2; CDR3: CASMLRGVYNEQFF
J: TRBJ2-7; V: TRBV4-3; CDR3: CASSQSVVETYEQYF
J: TRBJ2-5; V: TRBV6-5; CDR3: CASSYSGTQQETQYF
J: TRBJ2-2; V: TRBV9; CDR3: CASSTLDGGAGELFF
J: TRBJ1-2; V: TRBV19; CDR3: CASSRSYGYTF
J: TRBJ2-4; V: TRBV7-9; CDR3: CASSLNQGSSNIQYF
J: TRBJ1-2; V: TRBV7-8; CDR3: CASSLAGDYGYTF
J: TRBJ2-1; V: TRBV28; CDR3: CASSPQGGGYNEQFF
J: TRBJ2-1; V: TRBV9; CDR3: CASSVGRDRGPGEQFF
J: TRBJ2-1; V: TRBV2; CDR3: CASSEAPQSLNYDEQFF
J: TRBJ2-1; V: TRBV5-1; CDR3: CASSEQGYNEQFF
J: TRBJ1-1; V: TRBV7-9; CDR3: CASSLVGGRGGGGEAFF
J: TRBJ2-7; V: TRBV24-1; CDR3: CATSDHSGRGEQYF
J: TRBJ2-1; V: TRBV7-2; CDR3: CASSLRFLASGGDNEQFF
J: TRBJ2-3; V: TRBV14; CDR3: CASSRGDRRSTDTQYF
J: TRBJ1-6; V: TRBV11-2; CDR3: CASSLVGQGGSPLHF
J: TRBJ1-1; V: TRBV5-1; CDR3: CASSARGVGTEAFF
J: TRBJ2-5; V: TRBV4-1; CDR3: CASSQVGTAQETQYF
J: TRBJ2-7; V: TRBV15; CDR3: CATSGGQTRYEQYF
J: TRBJ1-5; V: TRBV29-1; CDR3: CSVATGAGRNQPQHF
J: TRBJ1-2; V: TRBV5-4; CDR3: CASSQGRGDYGYTF
J: TRBJ1-2; V: TRBV30; CDR3: CAWSPGQGSYGYTF
J: TRBJ1-4; V: TRBV3-1/TRBV3-2; CDR3: CASSQTIATNEKLFF
J: TRBJ1-4; V: TRBV28; CDR3: CASSLAGEKLFF
J: TRBJ2-3; V: TRBV6-5; CDR3: CASRVLQTQYF
J: TRBJ2-5; V: TRBV11-3; CDR3: CASSLGDSGRTGETQYF
J: TRBJ1-1; V: TRBV29-1; CDR3: CSVVSGTEAFF
J: TRBJ1-4; V: TRBV18; CDR3: CASSPLAYTGTGVIEKLFF
J: TRBJ1-2; V: TRBV12-5; CDR3: CASGLVRDRVYGYTF
J: TRBJ1-1; V: TRBV19; CDR3: CASSTLDRKNTEAFF
J: TRBJ1-5; V: TRBV7-3; CDR3: CASSLNIQESNQPQHF
J: TRBJ1-2; V: TRBV5-1; CDR3: CASTRPGTMYGYTF
J: TRBJ1-3; V: TRBV11-3; CDR3: CASSLDLEGSGNTIYF
J: TRBJ1-5; V: TRBV7-9; CDR3: CASSLGTDNQPQHF
J: TRBJ1-5; V: TRBV19; CDR3: CASSYTGLSNQPQHF
J: TRBJ2-3; V: TRBV5-6; CDR3: CASSFDWKTDTQYF
J: TRBJ2-7; V: TRBV11-2; CDR3: CASSTGTSGFYEQYF
J: TRBJ2-3; V: TRBV6-5; CDR3: CASSPHQSTDTQYF
J: TRBJ2-1; V: TRBV4-1; CDR3: CASTIREGGGYNEQFF
J: TRBJ2-3; V: TRBV5-4; CDR3: CASSQSGTDTQYF
J: TRBJ2-3; V: TRBV11-2; CDR3: CASSLLAGGFSTDTQYF
J: TRBJ1-5; V: TRBV29-1; CDR3: CSVGPGGYQPQHF
J: TRBJ1-1; V: TRBV30; CDR3: CAFRQGWTEAFF